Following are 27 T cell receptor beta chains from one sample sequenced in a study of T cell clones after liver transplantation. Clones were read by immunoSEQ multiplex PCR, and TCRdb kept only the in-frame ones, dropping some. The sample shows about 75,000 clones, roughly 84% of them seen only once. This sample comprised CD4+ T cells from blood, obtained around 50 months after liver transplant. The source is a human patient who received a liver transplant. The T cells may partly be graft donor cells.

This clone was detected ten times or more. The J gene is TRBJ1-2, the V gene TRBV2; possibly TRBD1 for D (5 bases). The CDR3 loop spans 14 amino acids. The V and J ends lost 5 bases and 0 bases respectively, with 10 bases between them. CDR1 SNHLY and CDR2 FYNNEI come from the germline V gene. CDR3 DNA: TGTGCCAGCAGTCGTCAGGGAACTAACTATGGCTACACCTTC. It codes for CASSRQGTNYGYTF.

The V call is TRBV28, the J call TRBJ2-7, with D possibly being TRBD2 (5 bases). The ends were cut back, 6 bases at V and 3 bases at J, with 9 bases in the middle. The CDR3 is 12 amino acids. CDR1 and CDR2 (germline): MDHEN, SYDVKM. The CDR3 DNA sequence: TGTGCCAGCAGATCCGGGGTCTACGAGCAGTACTTC. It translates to CASRSGVYEQYF.

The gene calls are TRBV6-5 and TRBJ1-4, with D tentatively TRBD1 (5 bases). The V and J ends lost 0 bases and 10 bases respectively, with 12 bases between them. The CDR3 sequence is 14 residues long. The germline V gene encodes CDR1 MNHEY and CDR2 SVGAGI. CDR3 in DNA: TGTGCCAGCAGTTACTCGGGGGGTGGGAGAAAACTGTTTTTT. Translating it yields CASSYSGGGRKLFF.

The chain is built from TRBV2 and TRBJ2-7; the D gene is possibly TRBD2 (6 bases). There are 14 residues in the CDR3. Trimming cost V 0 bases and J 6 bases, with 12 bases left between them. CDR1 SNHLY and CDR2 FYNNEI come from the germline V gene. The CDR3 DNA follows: TGTGCCAGCAGTGAAGCGCTTCGGGGACTCGAGCAGTACTTC. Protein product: CASSEALRGLEQYF.

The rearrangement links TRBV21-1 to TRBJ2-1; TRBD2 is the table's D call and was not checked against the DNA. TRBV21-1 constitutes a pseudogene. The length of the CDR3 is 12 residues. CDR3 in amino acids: CASSKARTEQFF. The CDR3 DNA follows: TGTGCCAGCAGCAAAGCGAGAACTGAGCAGTTCTTC.

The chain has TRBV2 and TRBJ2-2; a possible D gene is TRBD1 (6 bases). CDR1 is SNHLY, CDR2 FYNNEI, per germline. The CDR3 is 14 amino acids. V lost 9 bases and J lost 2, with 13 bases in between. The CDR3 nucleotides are TGTGCCAGTACAACAGGGCCAAACACCGGGGAGCTGTTTTTT. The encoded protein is CASTTGPNTGELFF.

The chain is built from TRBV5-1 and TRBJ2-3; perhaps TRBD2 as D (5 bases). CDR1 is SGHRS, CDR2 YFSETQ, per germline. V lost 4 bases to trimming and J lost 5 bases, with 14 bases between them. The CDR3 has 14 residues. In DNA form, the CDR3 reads TGCGCCAGCAGCAAGGGAGTCTCAGGAGATACGCAGTATTTT. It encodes CASSKGVSGDTQYF.

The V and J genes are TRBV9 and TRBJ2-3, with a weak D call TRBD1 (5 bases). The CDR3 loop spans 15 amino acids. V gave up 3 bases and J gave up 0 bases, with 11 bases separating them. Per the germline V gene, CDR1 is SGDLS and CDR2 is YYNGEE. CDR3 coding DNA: TGTGCCAGCAGCGCGGTGGGGCTGAGCACAGATACGCAGTATTTT. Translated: CASSAVGLSTDTQYF.

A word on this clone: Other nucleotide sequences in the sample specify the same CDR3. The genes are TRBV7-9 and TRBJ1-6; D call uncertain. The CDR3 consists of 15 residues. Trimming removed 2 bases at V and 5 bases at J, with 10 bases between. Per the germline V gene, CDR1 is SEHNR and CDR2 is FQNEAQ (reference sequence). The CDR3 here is CASSLSGLDNSPLHF. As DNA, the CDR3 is TGTGCCAGCAGCTTATCGGGCCTAGATAATTCACCCCTCCACTTT.

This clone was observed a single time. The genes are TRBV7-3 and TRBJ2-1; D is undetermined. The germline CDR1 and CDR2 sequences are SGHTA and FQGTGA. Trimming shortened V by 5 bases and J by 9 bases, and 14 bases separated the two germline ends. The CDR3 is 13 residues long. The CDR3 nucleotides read TGTGCCAGCAGCGCTCTCCGGTCGGCTGAGCAGTTCTTC. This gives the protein CASSALRSAEQFF.

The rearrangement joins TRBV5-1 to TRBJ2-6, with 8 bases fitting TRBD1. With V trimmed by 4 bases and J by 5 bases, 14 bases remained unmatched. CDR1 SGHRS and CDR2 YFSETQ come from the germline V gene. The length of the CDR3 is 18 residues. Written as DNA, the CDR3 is TGCGCCAGCAGCCCGCCTCCGGGACAGGCACTCCGGGCCAACGTCCTGACTTTC. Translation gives CASSPPPGQALRANVLTF. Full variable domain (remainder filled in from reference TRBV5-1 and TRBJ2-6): KAGVTQTPRYLIKTRGQQVTLSCSPISGHRSVSWYQQTPGQGLQFLFEYFSETQRNKGNFPGRFSGRQFSNSRSEMNVSTLELGDSALYLCASSPPPGQALRANVLTFGAGSRLTVL.

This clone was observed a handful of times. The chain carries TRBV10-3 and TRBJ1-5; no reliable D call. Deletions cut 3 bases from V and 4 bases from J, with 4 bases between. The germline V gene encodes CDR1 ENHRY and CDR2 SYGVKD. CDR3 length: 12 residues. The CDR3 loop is CAISDRNQPQHF. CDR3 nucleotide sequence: TGTGCCATCAGTGACAGAAATCAGCCCCAGCATTTT.

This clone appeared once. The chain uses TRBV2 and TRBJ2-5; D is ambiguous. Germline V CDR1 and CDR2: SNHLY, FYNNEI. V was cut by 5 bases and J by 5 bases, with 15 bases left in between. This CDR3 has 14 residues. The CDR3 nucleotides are TGTGCCAGCAGTTGGCAGCAGTGGGCGGAGACCCAGTACTTC. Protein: CASSWQQWAETQYF.

CDR3 sequence: CASSLDGGQETQYF. CDR3 DNA: TGTGCCAGCAGCTTAGATGGGGGTCAAGAGACCCAGTACTTC. V and J are TRBV7-7 and TRBJ2-5, with D perhaps TRBD1 or TRBD2 (5 bases each). V lost 1 base, J lost 2 bases, and 8 bases lay in between. Germline V lookup: CDR1 SSHAT, CDR2 FNYEAQ (reference sequence). The CDR3 contains 14 residues. The whole variable domain, remainder taken from reference TRBV7-7 and TRBJ2-5, is GAGVSQSPRYKVTKRGQDVTLRCDPISSHATLYWYQQALGQGPEFLTYFNYEAQPDKSGLPSDRFSAERPEGSISTLTIQRTEQRDSAMYRCASSLDGGQETQYFGPGTRLLVL.

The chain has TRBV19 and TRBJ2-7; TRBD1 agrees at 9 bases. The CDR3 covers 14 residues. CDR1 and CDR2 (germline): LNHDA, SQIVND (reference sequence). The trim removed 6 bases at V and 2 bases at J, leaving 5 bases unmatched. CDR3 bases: TGTGCCAGTAGCGACTGGGACAGGGCCTACGAGCAGTACTTC. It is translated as CASSDWDRAYEQYF.

Here the CDR3 reads CASSRGRVYGYTF. In nucleotides, the CDR3 is TGTGCCAGCTCCCGGGGCAGGGTCTATGGCTACACCTTC. The V and J genes are TRBV6-5 and TRBJ1-2, with D tentatively TRBD1 (5 bases). Trimming stripped 8 bases from V and 4 bases from J, with 14 bases between. The CDR3 runs to 13 residues. Germline V CDR1 and CDR2: MNHEY, SVGAGI.

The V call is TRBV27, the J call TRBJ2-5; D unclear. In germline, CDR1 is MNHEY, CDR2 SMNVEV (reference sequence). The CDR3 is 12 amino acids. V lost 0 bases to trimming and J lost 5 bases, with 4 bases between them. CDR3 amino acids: CASSLSGETQYF. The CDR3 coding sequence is TGTGCCAGCAGTTTATCCGGTGAGACCCAGTACTTC.

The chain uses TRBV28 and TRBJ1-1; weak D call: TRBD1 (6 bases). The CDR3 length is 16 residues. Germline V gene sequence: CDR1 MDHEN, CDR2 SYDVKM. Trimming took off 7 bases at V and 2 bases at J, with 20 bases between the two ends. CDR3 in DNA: TGTGCCAGCACCGTTGGCGGGGGGCGCGGAAACACTGAAGCTTTCTTT. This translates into CASTVGGGRGNTEAFF.

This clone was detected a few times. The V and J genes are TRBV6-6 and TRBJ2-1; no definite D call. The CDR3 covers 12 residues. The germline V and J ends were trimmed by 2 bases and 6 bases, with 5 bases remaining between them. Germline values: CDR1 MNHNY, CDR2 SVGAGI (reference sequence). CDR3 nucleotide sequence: TGTGCCAGCAGTTACAACTTCAATGAGCAGTTCTTC. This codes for CASSYNFNEQFF.

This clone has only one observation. CDR3 loop: CASSPWDLTDTQYF. DNA of the CDR3: TGTGCCAGCAGTCCGTGGGACTTGACAGATACGCAGTATTTT. The V and J genes are TRBV27 and TRBJ2-3; possible D gene TRBD2, 6 bases. The germline CDR1 and CDR2 sequences are MNHEY and SMNVEV (reference sequence). Trimming took off 5 bases at V and 3 bases at J, with 12 bases between the two ends. The CDR3 extends over 14 amino acids.

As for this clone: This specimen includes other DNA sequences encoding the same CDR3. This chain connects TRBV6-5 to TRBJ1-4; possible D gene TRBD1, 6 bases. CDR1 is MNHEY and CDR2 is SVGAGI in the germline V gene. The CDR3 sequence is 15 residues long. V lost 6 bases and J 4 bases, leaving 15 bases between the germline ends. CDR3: CASRPNRESNEKLFF. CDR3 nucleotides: TGTGCCAGCAGACCAAACAGGGAGAGTAATGAAAAACTGTTTTTT.

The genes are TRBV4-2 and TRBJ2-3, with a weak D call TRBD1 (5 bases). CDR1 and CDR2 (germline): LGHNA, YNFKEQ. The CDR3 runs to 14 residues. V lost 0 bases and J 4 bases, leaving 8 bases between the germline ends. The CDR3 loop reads CASSQDRGPDTQYF. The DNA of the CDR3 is TGTGCCAGCAGCCAAGATAGGGGCCCAGATACGCAGTATTTT.

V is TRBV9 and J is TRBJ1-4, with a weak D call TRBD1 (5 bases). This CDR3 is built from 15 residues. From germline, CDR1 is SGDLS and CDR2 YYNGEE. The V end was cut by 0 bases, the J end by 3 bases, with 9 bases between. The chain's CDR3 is CASSVGVTANEKLFF. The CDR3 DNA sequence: TGTGCCAGCAGCGTAGGAGTGACAGCTAATGAAAAACTGTTTTTT.

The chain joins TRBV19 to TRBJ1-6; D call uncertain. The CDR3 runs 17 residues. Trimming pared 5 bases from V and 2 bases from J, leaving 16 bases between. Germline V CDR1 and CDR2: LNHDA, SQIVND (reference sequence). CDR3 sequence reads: CASSAEGPSPYNSPLHF. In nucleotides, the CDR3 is TGTGCCAGTAGTGCCGAAGGCCCGAGCCCCTATAATTCACCCCTCCACTTT.

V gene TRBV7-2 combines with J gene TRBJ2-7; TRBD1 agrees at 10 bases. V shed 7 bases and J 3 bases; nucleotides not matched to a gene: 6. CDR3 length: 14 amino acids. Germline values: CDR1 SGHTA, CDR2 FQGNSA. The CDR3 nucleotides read TGTGCCAGCAACCCCCGGACAGGGGGCTACGAGCAGTACTTC. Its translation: CASNPRTGGYEQYF.

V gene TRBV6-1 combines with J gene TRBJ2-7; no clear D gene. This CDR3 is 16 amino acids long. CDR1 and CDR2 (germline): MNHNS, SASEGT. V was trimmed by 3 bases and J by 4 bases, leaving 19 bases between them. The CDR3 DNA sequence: TGTGCCAGCAGTGAGGATGACGGAGTAGGCCCGTACGAGCAGTACTTC. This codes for CASSEDDGVGPYEQYF.

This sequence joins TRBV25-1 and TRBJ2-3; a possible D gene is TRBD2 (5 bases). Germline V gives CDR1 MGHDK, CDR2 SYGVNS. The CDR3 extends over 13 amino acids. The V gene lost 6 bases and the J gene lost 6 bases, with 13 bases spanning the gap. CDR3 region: CASRNPAVDTQYF. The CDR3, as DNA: TGTGCCAGCAGAAACCCAGCGGTGGATACGCAGTATTTT.